The 15 T cell receptor beta chains below all came from one sample that was sequenced in a study of blood T cell repertoires in COVID-19. Produced via immunoSEQ multiplex PCR; TCRdb's table is partial and in-frame only. The sample has 150,000 to 200,000 clones, less than 90% seen once; the top ten hold roughly 24%. The sequenced sample was peripheral blood. The origin of the receptors is a man aged 60 to 69 with acute or convalescent COVID-19.

The chain combines TRBV25-1 with TRBJ1-1; tentative D call: TRBD1 (5 bases). Between the trimmed V and J ends, which lost 6 bases and 2 bases, there was a span of 13 bases. The germline V gene encodes CDR1 MGHDK and CDR2 SYGVNS. This CDR3 has 14 residues. In DNA, the CDR3 is TGTGCCAGCAGCTTGACAGCAACTAACACTGAAGCTTTCTTT. This codes for CASSLTATNTEAFF.

The genes are TRBV9 and TRBJ1-6; D unclear. Germline CDR1 reads SGDLS; CDR2 reads YYNGEE. The CDR3 has 14 amino acids. V lost 7 bases and J 8 bases, leaving 16 bases between the germline ends. The CDR3 sequence is CASAKRVADSPLHF. For the CDR3, the DNA is TGTGCCAGCGCGAAAAGGGTAGCGGATTCACCCCTCCACTTT.

V and J are TRBV19 and TRBJ1-5; 9 nucleotides align to TRBD1. The V gene end was trimmed by 7 bases and the J gene end by 2 bases; junction bases not matched to a gene: 3. Per germline, CDR1 LNHDA and CDR2 SQIVND (reference sequence). This CDR3 is built from 14 residues. The CDR3 coding sequence is TGTGCCAGTACCCGGGACAGGGGCAATCAGCCCCAGCATTTT. It yields the protein CASTRDRGNQPQHF.

The V call is TRBV24-1, the J call TRBJ1-2; D uncertain. Germline CDR1 reads KGHDR; CDR2 reads SFDVKD. The V end was cut by 5 bases, the J end by 1 base, with 13 bases between. The CDR3 is 15 residues long. The CDR3 region is CATSVPFSLNYGYTF. CDR3 nucleotides: TGTGCCACCAGTGTCCCATTCTCACTTAACTATGGCTACACCTTC.

The chain joins TRBV30 to TRBJ1-2; maybe TRBD1 (6 bases). Germline CDR1 and CDR2: GTSNPN and SVGIG (reference sequence). The ends were cut back, 2 bases at V and 1 base at J, with 14 bases in the middle. The CDR3 extends over 15 amino acids. The CDR3 protein is CAWSPDSNFNYGYTF. The CDR3 nucleotides read TGTGCCTGGAGTCCGGACAGTAATTTTAACTATGGCTACACCTTC.

The rearrangement links TRBV14 to TRBJ2-1, with TRBD2 matching over 12 bases. The V gene end was trimmed by 1 base and the J gene end by 0 bases; junction bases not matched to a gene: 7. CDR3 length: 19 residues. In germline, CDR1 is SGHDN, CDR2 FVKESK. The CDR3 DNA is TGTGCCAGCAGCCAAGGAATAACTAGCGGGAGGTTCTCCTACAATGAGCAGTTCTTC. Its translation is CASSQGITSGRFSYNEQFF.

V gene TRBV5-6 combines with J gene TRBJ2-3; 9 positions match TRBD1. Germline loops: CDR1 SGHDT, CDR2 YYEEEE. CDR3 length: 14 amino acids. The trim removed 3 bases at V and 5 bases at J, leaving 4 bases unmatched. The CDR3 loop reads CASSWGTGIDTQYF. CDR3 nucleotides: TGTGCCAGCAGCTGGGGGACAGGGATAGATACGCAGTATTTT.

V and J are TRBV19 and TRBJ2-2; 14 positions match TRBD2. Per the germline V gene, CDR1 is LNHDA and CDR2 is SQIVND (reference sequence). With 10 bases clipped from V and 6 bases from J, the junction kept 10 bases outside the gene matches. CDR3 length: 16 residues. The CDR3 protein is CATKKGTSGSAGELFF. The CDR3 nucleotides are TGTGCCACCAAAAAGGGGACTAGCGGGAGCGCCGGGGAGCTGTTTTTT.

The chain links TRBV20-1 to TRBJ1-4, with unresolved D. Germline CDR1 is DFQATT and CDR2 is SNEGSKA (reference sequence). The V and J ends lost 6 bases and 8 bases respectively, with 10 bases between them. The CDR3 runs to 11 residues. The CDR3 region is CSAGAEEKLFF. In DNA form, the CDR3 reads TGCAGTGCCGGAGCAGAGGAAAAACTGTTTTTT.

This chain links TRBV9 with TRBJ2-3; 8 positions agree with TRBD1. Per the germline V gene, CDR1 is SGDLS and CDR2 is YYNGEE. This CDR3 spans 16 amino acids. V trimming: 4 bases; J trimming: 2 bases; junction bases outside the gene matches: 9. CDR3: CASSIFDRGITDTQYF. The CDR3 DNA reads as TGTGCCAGCAGCATATTCGACAGGGGTATCACAGATACGCAGTATTTT.

The chain is built from TRBV5-1 and TRBJ1-3; TRBD1 matches 9 bases. The CDR3 runs 14 residues. Losses at the gene ends were 5 bases for V and 8 bases for J; bases not matched to a gene: 8. Germline assignment: CDR1 SGHRS and CDR2 YFSETQ. This CDR3 reads CASRPGTGIDTIYF. The CDR3 DNA reads TGCGCCAGCAGGCCCGGGACAGGGATAGACACCATATATTTT.

The sample holds one count of this clone. V and J are TRBV5-4 and TRBJ1-2; no reliable D call. V dropped 4 bases and J dropped 3 bases, with 22 bases sitting between them. The germline gives CDR1 SGHNT, CDR2 YYREEE (reference sequence). The CDR3 consists of 17 residues. The CDR3 loop reads CASSREASGSLDYGYTF. The CDR3 coding sequence is TGTGCCAGCAGCCGAGAGGCTTCGGGGTCGCTTGACTATGGCTACACCTTC.

The rearrangement uses TRBV9 and TRBJ2-7; D ambiguous. The length of the CDR3 is 15 residues. The V gene's germline CDR1 is SGDLS and CDR2 YYNGEE. Between the trimmed V and J ends, which lost 4 bases and 0 bases, there was a span of 14 bases. CDR3 in amino acids: CASSSGQEPSYEQYF. DNA of the CDR3: TGTGCCAGCAGCTCCGGCCAGGAACCCTCCTACGAGCAGTACTTC.

The chain carries TRBV20-1 and TRBJ1-2; no clear D. The CDR3 totals 11 residues. The germline gives CDR1 DFQATT, CDR2 SNEGSKA (reference sequence). Trimming removed 3 bases at V and 6 bases at J, with 8 bases between. The DNA of the CDR3 is TGCAGTGCTAGCGTCCCTGATGGCTACACCTTC. Translation: CSASVPDGYTF.

The chain is built from TRBV5-1 and TRBJ1-1, with no clear D. The V and J ends lost 5 bases and 3 bases respectively, with 11 bases between them. Looked up from germline, CDR1 is SGHRS and CDR2 is YFSETQ. This CDR3 is 13 amino acids long. CDR3 region: CASSESRYTEAFF. In DNA form, the CDR3 reads TGCGCCAGCAGTGAAAGCCGGTACACTGAAGCTTTCTTT.